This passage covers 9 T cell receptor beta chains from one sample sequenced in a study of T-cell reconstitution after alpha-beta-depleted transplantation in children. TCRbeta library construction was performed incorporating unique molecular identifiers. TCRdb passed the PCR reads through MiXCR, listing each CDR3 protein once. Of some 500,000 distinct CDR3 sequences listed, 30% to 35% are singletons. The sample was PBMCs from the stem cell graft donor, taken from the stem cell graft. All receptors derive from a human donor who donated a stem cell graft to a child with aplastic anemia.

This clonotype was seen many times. CDR3 nucleotide sequence: TGTGCCAGCAGCCAAGATGGGACTGGGGCCAACGTCCTGACTTTC. This sequence encodes CASSQDGTGANVLTF. This sequence joins TRBV14 and TRBJ2-6; D gene ambiguous. Germline values: CDR1 SGHDN, CDR2 FVKESK. The CDR3 totals 15 residues. The V gene lost 0 bases and the J gene lost 2 bases, with 5 bases spanning the gap.

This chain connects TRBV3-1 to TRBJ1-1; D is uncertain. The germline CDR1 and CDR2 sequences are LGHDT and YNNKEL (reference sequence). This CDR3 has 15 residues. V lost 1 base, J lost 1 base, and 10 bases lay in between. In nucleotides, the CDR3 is TGTGCCAGCAGCCAAGGGGTCTTGGCGAACACTGAAGCTTTCTTT. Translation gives CASSQGVLANTEAFF.

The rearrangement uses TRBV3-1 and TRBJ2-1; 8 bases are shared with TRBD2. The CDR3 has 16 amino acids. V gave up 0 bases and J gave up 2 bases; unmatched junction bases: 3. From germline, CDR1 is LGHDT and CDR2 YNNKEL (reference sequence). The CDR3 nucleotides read TGTGCCAGCAGCCAAGACAGTAGCGGGACCTACAATGAGCAGTTCTTC. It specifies CASSQDSSGTYNEQFF.

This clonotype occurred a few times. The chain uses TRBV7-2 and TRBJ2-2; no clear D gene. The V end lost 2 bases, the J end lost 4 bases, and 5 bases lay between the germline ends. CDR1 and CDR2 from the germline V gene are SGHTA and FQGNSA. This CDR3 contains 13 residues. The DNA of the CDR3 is TGTGCCAGCAGCTTACCCAGCACCGGGGAGCTGTTTTTT. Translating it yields CASSLPSTGELFF.

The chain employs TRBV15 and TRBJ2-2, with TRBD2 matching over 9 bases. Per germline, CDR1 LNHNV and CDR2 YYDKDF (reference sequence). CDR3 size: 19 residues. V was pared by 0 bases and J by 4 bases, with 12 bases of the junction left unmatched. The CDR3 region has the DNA TGTGCCACCAGCAGAGATAGGCCTTCGGCTAGCGGGATCACCGGGGAGCTGTTTTTT. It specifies CATSRDRPSASGITGELFF.

CDR3 region: CASSLANLGETQYF. The CDR3 nucleotides are TGTGCCAGCAGCTTAGCGAATCTAGGGGAGACCCAGTACTTC. V gene TRBV7-9 combines with J gene TRBJ2-5; D is undetermined. Trimming stripped 0 bases from V and 5 bases from J, with 10 bases between. CDR3 length: 14 residues. The germline gives CDR1 SEHNR, CDR2 FQNEAQ (reference sequence).

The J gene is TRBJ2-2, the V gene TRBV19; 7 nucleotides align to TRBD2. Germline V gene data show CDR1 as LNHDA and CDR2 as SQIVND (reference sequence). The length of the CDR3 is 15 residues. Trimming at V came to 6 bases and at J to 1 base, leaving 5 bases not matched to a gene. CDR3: CASRTTSVNTGELFF. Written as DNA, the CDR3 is TGTGCCAGTAGGACAACTAGCGTGAACACCGGGGAGCTGTTTTTT.

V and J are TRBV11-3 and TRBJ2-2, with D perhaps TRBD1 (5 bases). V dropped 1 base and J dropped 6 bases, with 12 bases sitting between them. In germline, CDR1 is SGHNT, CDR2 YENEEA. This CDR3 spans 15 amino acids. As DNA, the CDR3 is TGTGCCAGCAGCTTAGGGACATTCGTCGCCGGGGAGCTGTTTTTT. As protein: CASSLGTFVAGELFF. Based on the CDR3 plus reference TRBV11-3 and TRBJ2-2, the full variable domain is EAGVVQSPRYKIIEKKQPVAFWCNPISGHNTLYWYLQNLGQGPELLIRYENEEAVDDSQLPKDRFSAERLKGVDSTLKIQPAELGDSAVYLCASSLGTFVAGELFFGEGSRLTVL.

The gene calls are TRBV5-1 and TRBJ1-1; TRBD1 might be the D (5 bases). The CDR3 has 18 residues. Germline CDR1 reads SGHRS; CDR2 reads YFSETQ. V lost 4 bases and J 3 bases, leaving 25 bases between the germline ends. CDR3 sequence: CASSLRGVSTVLDTEAFF. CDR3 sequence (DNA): TGCGCCAGCAGCCTGAGGGGCGTGAGTACGGTTCTGGACACTGAAGCTTTCTTT.